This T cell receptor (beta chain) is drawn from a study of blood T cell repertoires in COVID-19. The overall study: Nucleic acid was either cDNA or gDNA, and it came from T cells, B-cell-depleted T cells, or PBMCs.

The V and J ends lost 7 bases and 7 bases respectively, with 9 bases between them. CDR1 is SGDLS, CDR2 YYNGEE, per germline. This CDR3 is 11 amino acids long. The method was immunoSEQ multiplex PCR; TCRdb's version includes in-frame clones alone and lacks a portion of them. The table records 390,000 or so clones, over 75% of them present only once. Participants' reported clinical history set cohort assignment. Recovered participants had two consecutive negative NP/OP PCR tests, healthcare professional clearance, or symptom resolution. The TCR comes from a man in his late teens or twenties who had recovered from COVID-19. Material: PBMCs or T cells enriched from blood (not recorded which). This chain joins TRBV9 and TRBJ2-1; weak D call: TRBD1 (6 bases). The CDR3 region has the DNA TGTGCCAGCGAACAGGGTAATGAGCAGTTCTTC. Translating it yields CASEQGNEQFF.